This T cell receptor (beta chain) was sequenced in a study of radiotherapy plus CTLA-4 blockade in lung cancer. On the study more broadly: An objective response was seen in around 19% of patients, and disease control in about 31%.

The protocol was immunoSEQ multiplex PCR, while the TCRdb copy is restricted to in-frame clones and leaves out a portion. The repertoire includes around 99,000 clones, around 88% of them detected once, and about 5.3% sits in the top ten. The CDR3 covers 16 residues. Germline V CDR1 and CDR2: SGHTA, FQGTGA. The germline V and J ends were trimmed by 2 bases and 0 bases, with 8 bases remaining between them. Points from the study as a whole: Following radiotherapy plus ipilimumab, tumor-derived TCR clones expanded in the blood.

With respect to this clone: Its antigen is undetermined.

The source was peripheral blood, collected from a patient treated with radiotherapy plus ipilimumab. This rearrangement joins TRBV7-3 to TRBJ2-6, with D perhaps being TRBD1 or TRBD2 (5 bases each). The sequence was collected from a human donor with non-small cell lung cancer that progressed on radiotherapy plus ipilimumab. The CDR3 DNA is TGTGCCAGCAGCTTAGGGGGAAACTCTGGGGCCAACGTCCTGACTTTC. It codes for CASSLGGNSGANVLTF. The complete variable domain, with remaining parts taken from reference TRBV7-3 and TRBJ2-6, reads GAGVSQTPSNKVTEKGKYVELRCDPISGHTALYWYRQSLGQGPEFLIYFQGTGAADDSGLPNDRFFAVRPEGSVSTLKIQRTERGDSAVYLCASSLGGNSGANVLTFGAGSRLTVL.